What follows describes a single TCR beta chain. Its antigen is currently unknown. The sample belongs to a study of T cell repertoires in cytomegalovirus infection. Study-level background: Public TCR beta signature analysis indicated the presence of both CMV infection and matching HLA type. General study findings and limits: What dominated the ex vivo response were HLA-C-restricted CMV-specific TCR beta clonotypes.

The CDR3 spans 15 residues. Germline CDR1 and CDR2: SEHNR and FQNEAQ (reference sequence). Trimming removed 0 bases from V and 2 bases from J, with 10 bases in between. MiXCR, run by TCRdb on the reads, gives a single entry per CDR3 protein. The sample carries approximately 1,000,000 distinct CDR3 sequences, roughly 30% recorded once. The chain carries TRBV7-9 and TRBJ1-2; D ambiguous. This TCR came from a human donor in good health (CMV status not recorded). Some clones in this sample may be carry-over from other donors' samples. This specimen consisted of cultured CD8+ T cells from PBMCs, obtained from culture after CMV antigen stimulation. The CDR3 here is CASSLASAVNYGYTF. In DNA form, the CDR3 reads TGTGCCAGCAGCTTAGCGTCTGCCGTGAACTATGGCTACACCTTC. The whole variable domain, remainder taken from reference TRBV7-9 and TRBJ1-2, is DTGVSQNPRHKITKRGQNVTFRCDPISEHNRLYWYRQTLGQGPEFLTYFQNEAQLEKSRLLSDRFSAERPKGSFSTLEIQRTEQGDSAMYLCASSLASAVNYGYTFGSGTRLTVV.